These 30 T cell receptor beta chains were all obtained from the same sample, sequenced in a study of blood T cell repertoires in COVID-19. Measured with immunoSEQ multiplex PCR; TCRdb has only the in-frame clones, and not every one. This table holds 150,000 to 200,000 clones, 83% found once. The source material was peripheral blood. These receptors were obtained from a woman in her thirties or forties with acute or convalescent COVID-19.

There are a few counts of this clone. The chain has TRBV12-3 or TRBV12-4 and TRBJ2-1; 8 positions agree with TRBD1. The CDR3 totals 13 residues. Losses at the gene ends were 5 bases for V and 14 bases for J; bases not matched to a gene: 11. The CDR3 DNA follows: TGTGCCAGCAGTCGGACAGAGTCACAGGGGGAGTTCTTC. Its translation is CASSRTESQGEFF.

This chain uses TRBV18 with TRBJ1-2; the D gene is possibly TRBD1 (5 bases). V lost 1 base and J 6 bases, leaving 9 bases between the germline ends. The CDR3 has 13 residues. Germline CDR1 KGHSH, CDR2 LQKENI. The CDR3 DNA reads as TGTGCCAGCTCACCACGACAGATAGATGGCTACACCTTC. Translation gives CASSPRQIDGYTF.

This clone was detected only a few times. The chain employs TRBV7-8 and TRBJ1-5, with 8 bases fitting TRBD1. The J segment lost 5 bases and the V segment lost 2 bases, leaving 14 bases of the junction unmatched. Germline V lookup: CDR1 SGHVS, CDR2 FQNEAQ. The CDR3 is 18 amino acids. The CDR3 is CASSLSALGQGMDQPQHF. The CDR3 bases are TGTGCCAGCAGCTTATCGGCTCTCGGACAGGGAATGGATCAGCCCCAGCATTTT.

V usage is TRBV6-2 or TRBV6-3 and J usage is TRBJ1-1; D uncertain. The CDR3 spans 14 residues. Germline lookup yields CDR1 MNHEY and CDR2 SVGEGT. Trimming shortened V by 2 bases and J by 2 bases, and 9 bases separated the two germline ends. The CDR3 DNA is TGTGCCAGCAGTTACGATGTTGGCAACACTGAAGCTTTCTTT. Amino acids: CASSYDVGNTEAFF.

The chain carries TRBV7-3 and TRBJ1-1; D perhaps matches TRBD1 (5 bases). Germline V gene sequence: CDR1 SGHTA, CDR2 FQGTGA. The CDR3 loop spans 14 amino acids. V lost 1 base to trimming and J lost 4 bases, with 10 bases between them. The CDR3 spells CASSLSATGTEAFF. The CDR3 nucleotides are TGTGCCAGCAGCTTAAGCGCAACAGGCACTGAAGCTTTCTTT.

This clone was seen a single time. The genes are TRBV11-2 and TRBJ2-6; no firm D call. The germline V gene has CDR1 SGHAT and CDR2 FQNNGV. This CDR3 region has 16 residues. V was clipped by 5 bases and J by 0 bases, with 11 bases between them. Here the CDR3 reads CASSLAGYSGANVLTF. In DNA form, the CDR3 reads TGTGCCAGCAGCCTCGCCGGGTACTCTGGGGCCAACGTCCTGACTTTC.

The CDR3 sequence: CASSGLLAGGYNEQFF. The CDR3 region has the DNA TGTGCCAGCAGTGGATTACTAGCGGGAGGGTACAATGAGCAGTTCTTC. V gene TRBV2 combines with J gene TRBJ2-1, with 13 nucleotides matching TRBD2. Germline loops: CDR1 SNHLY, CDR2 FYNNEI. The CDR3 extends over 16 amino acids. V lost 4 bases, J lost 4 bases, and 4 bases stayed unmatched.

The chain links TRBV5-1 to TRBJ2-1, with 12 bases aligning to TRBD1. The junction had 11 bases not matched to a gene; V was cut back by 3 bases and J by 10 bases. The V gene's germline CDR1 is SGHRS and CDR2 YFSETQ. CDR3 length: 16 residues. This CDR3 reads CASSWGQGAPRGEQFF. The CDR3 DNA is TGCGCCAGCAGCTGGGGACAGGGGGCCCCGCGGGGCGAGCAGTTCTTC.

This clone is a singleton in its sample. The CDR3 DNA reads TGTGCCAGCAGCCCGGGACTCCTAAGCCCCTGGCAGTACTTC. Translating gives CASSPGLLSPWQYF. V is TRBV6-5 and J is TRBJ2-7; D might be TRBD2 (6 bases). V shed 6 bases and J shed 9 bases, with 21 bases lying between them. Per germline, CDR1 MNHEY and CDR2 SVGAGI. The CDR3 runs to 14 residues.

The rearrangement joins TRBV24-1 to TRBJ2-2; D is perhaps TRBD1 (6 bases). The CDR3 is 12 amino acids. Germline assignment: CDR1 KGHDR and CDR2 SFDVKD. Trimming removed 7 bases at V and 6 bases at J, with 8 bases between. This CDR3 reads CATRQGSGELFF. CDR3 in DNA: TGTGCCACCAGGCAGGGGTCCGGGGAGCTGTTTTTT.

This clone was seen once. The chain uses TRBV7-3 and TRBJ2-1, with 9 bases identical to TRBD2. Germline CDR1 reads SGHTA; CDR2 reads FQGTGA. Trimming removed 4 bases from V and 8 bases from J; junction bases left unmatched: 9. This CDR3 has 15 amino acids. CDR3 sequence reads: CASSSIAGAFDEQFF. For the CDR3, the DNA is TGTGCCAGCAGCTCAATAGCGGGGGCCTTCGATGAGCAGTTCTTC.

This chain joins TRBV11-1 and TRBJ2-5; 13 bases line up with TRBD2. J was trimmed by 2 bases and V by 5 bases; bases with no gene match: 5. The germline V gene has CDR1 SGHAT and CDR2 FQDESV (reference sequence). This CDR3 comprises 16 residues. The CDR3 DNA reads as TGTGCCAGCAGCCAGGGACTAGCGGGGACACAAGAGACCCAGTACTTC. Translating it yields CASSQGLAGTQETQYF.

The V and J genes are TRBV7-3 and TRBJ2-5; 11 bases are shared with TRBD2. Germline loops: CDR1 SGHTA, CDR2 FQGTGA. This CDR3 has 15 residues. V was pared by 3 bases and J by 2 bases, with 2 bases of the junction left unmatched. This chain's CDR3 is CASSFSGGVQETQYF. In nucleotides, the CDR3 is TGTGCCAGCAGCTTTAGCGGGGGGGTACAAGAGACCCAGTACTTC.

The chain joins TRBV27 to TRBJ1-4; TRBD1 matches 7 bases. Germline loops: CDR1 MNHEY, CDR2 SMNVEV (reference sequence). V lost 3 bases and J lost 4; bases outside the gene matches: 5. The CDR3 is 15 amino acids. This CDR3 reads CASSFLGTVNEKLFF. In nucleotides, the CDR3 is TGTGCCAGCAGTTTTCTCGGGACAGTTAATGAAAAACTGTTTTTT. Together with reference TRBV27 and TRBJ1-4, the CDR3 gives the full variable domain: EAQVTQNPRYLITVTGKKLTVTCSQNMNHEYMSWYRQDPGLGLRQIYYSMNVEVTDKGDVPEGYKVSRKEKRNFPLILESPSPNQTSLYFCASSFLGTVNEKLFFGSGTQLSVL.

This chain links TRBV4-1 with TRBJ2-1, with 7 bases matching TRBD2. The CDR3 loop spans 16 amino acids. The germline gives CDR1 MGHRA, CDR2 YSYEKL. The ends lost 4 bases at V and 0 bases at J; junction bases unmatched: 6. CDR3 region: CASSRSGFTSYNEQFF. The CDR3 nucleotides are TGCGCCAGCAGCCGTAGCGGGTTCACCTCCTACAATGAGCAGTTCTTC.

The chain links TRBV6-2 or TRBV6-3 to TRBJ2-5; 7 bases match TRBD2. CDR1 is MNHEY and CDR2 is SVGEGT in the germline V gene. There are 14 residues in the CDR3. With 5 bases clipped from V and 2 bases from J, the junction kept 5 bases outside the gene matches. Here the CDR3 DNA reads TGTGCCAGCAGTCCACTAGCGCCTCAAGAGACCCAGTACTTC. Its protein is CASSPLAPQETQYF.

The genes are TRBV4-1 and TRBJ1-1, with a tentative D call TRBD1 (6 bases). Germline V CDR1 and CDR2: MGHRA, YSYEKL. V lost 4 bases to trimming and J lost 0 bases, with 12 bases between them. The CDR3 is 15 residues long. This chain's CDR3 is CASSRLGQMNTEAFF. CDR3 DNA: TGCGCCAGCAGCCGCCTAGGACAGATGAACACTGAAGCTTTCTTT.

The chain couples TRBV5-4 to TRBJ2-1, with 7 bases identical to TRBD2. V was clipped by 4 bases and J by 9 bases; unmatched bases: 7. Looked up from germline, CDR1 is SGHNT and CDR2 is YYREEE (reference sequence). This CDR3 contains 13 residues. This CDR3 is CASSTQRGIEQFF. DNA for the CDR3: TGTGCCAGCAGCACCCAGCGGGGTATTGAGCAGTTCTTC.

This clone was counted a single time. For the CDR3, the DNA is TGTGCCAGCGGGGGGACAGCCAGCACAGATACGCAGTATTTT. Encoded protein: CASGGTASTDTQYF. The rearrangement joins TRBV2 to TRBJ2-3, with D perhaps matching TRBD1 (7 bases). The CDR3 is 14 residues long. V lost 8 bases to trimming and J lost 0 bases, with 12 bases between them. Germline V gene sequence: CDR1 SNHLY, CDR2 FYNNEI.

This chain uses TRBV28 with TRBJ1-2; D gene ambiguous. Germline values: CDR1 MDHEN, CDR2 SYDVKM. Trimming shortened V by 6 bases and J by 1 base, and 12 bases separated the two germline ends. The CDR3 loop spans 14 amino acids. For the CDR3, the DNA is TGTGCCAGCAGCACCAGTTATATTAACTATGGCTACACCTTC. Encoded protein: CASSTSYINYGYTF.

This CDR3 is CASSYSRQPQHF. CDR3 DNA: TGTGCCAGCAGTTACTCGAGACAGCCCCAGCATTTT. This chain connects TRBV6-2 or TRBV6-3 to TRBJ1-5; unclear D gene. Germline values: CDR1 MNHEY, CDR2 SVGEGT. Trimming shortened V by 0 bases and J by 7 bases, and 4 bases separated the two germline ends. This CDR3 has 12 amino acids.

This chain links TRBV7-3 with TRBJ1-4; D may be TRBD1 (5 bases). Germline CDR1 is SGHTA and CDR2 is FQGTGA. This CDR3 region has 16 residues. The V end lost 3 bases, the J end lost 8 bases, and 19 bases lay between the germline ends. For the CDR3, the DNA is TGTGCCAGCAGCTTCTCGCTCATGGGGGGTAGAGAAAAACTGTTTTTT. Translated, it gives CASSFSLMGGREKLFF.

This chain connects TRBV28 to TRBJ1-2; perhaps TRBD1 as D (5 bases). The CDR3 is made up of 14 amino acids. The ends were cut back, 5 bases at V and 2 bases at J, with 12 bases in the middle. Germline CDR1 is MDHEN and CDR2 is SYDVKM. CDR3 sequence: CASSIQGWNYGYTF. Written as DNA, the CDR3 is TGTGCCAGCAGTATCCAGGGTTGGAACTATGGCTACACCTTC.

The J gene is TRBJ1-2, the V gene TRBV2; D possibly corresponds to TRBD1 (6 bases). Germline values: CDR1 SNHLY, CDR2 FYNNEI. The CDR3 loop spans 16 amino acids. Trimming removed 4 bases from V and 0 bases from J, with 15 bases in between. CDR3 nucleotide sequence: TGTGCCAGCAGTGCAATACAGGGTCTGGCTAACTATGGCTACACCTTC. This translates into CASSAIQGLANYGYTF.

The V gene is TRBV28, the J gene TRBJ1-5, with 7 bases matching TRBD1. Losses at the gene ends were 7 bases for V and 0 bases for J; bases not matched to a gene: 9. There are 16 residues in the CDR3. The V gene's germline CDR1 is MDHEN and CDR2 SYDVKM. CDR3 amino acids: CASKPDRPYSNQPQHF. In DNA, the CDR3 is TGTGCCAGCAAGCCGGACAGGCCTTATAGCAATCAGCCCCAGCATTTT.

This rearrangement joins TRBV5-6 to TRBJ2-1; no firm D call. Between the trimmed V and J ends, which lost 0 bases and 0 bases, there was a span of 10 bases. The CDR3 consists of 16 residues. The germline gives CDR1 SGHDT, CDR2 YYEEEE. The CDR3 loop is CASSLERVSSYNEQFF. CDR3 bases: TGTGCCAGCAGCTTGGAACGCGTTAGCTCCTACAATGAGCAGTTCTTC.

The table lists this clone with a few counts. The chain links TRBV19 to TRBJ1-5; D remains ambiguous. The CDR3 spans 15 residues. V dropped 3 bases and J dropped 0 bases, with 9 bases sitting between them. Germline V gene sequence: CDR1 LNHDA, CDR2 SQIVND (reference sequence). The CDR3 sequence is CASSIKHYSNQPQHF. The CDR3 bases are TGTGCCAGTAGTATTAAACATTATAGCAATCAGCCCCAGCATTTT.

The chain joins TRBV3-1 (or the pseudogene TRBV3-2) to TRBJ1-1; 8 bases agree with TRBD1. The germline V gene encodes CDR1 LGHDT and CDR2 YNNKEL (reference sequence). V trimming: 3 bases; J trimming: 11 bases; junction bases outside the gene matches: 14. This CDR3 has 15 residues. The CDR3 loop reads CASSHKIGGRGRAFF. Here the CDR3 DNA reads TGTGCCAGCAGCCATAAGATAGGGGGCAGGGGGCGGGCTTTCTTT.

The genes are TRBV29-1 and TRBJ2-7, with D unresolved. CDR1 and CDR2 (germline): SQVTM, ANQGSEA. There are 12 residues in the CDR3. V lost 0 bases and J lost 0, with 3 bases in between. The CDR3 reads CSVEDNSYEQYF. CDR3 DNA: TGCAGCGTTGAAGACAACTCCTACGAGCAGTACTTC.

CDR3 in amino acids: CASSYPRGPLLGAEAFF. CDR3 nucleotides: TGTGCCAGCAGCTACCCCAGGGGGCCTCTCCTGGGTGCTGAAGCTTTCTTT. The rearrangement uses TRBV5-6 and TRBJ1-1; 8 bases map to TRBD1. There are 17 residues in the CDR3. Germline V gene lookup returns CDR1 SGHDT and CDR2 YYEEEE. V shed 3 bases and J 6 bases; nucleotides not matched to a gene: 16.